These 28 T cell receptor beta chains were all obtained from the same sample, sequenced in a study of cytomegalovirus exposure and HLA in healthy donors. The primer mix had 60 Vbeta and 13 Jbeta primers. Clones were sequenced by immunoSEQ multiplex PCR, and TCRdb holds only the in-frame ones, with some missing. The table lists approximately 200,000 clones, 79% of them singletons. Sequencing was carried out using PBMCs. These receptors all come from a woman between 18 and 29 years old in good health and CMV-seronegative.

This clone has more than one count but fewer than ten. This chain uses TRBV7-3 with TRBJ2-5; TRBD1 matches 8 bases. Germline V gives CDR1 SGHTA, CDR2 FQGTGA. The CDR3 has 13 residues. Trimming removed 3 bases from V and 4 bases from J; junction bases left unmatched: 1. Here the CDR3 DNA reads TGTGCCAGCAGCTTTACAGGGGGAGAGACCCAGTACTTC. Translated: CASSFTGGETQYF.

V usage is TRBV7-9 and J usage is TRBJ2-1; unclear D gene. CDR1 and CDR2 (germline): SEHNR, FQNEAQ (reference sequence). The CDR3 contains 13 residues. Trimming cost V 3 bases and J 6 bases, with 9 bases left between them. CDR3: CASSFGATNEQFF. The CDR3 nucleotides are TGTGCCAGCAGCTTCGGAGCTACCAATGAGCAGTTCTTC.

The V call is TRBV10-3, the J call TRBJ2-3, with TRBD2 matching over 7 bases. V trimming: 7 bases; J trimming: 0 bases; junction bases outside the gene matches: 4. The CDR3 length is 14 residues. Germline assignment: CDR1 ENHRY and CDR2 SYGVKD. CDR3 loop: CAINKAGSTDTQYF. CDR3 sequence (DNA): TGTGCCATCAATAAAGCGGGAAGCACAGATACGCAGTATTTT.

The V gene is TRBV6-5, the J gene TRBJ2-7, with 7 bases fitting TRBD1. The CDR3 is made up of 16 amino acids. Trimming took 3 bases from V and 4 from J; bases not matched to a gene: 12. Germline CDR1 is MNHEY and CDR2 is SVGAGI. CDR3 coding DNA: TGTGCCAGCAGTTATCAATTACCCGGGACAGCGTACGAGCAGTACTTC. Translation: CASSYQLPGTAYEQYF.

This sequence joins TRBV5-8 and TRBJ1-5; D is uncertain. The ends were cut back, 2 bases at V and 6 bases at J, with 12 bases in the middle. The CDR3 runs to 14 residues. Per the germline V gene, CDR1 is SGHTS and CDR2 is YDEGEE. The CDR3 reads CASSFGGSFQPQHF. The CDR3 DNA follows: TGTGCCAGCAGCTTCGGAGGGAGTTTTCAGCCCCAGCATTTT.

The chain has TRBV6-5 and TRBJ1-2; TRBD1 is a possible D gene (5 bases). This CDR3 has 14 residues. Germline V gene data show CDR1 as MNHEY and CDR2 as SVGAGI. V lost 7 bases and J lost 4, with 16 bases in between. CDR3 protein: CASNGGGSAYGYTF. In DNA form, the CDR3 reads TGTGCCAGCAATGGGGGGGGTTCCGCCTATGGCTACACCTTC.

CDR3 loop: CASSSTGISTEAFF. The CDR3 region has the DNA TGTGCCAGTAGTTCAACAGGGATCAGCACTGAAGCTTTCTTT. The genes are TRBV19 and TRBJ1-1, with D tentatively TRBD1 (6 bases). This CDR3 region has 14 residues. Germline CDR1 is LNHDA and CDR2 is SQIVND (reference sequence). V lost 5 bases and J 4 bases, leaving 14 bases between the germline ends. Full variable domain (missing parts from reference TRBV19 and TRBJ1-1): DGGITQSPKYLFRKEGQNVTLSCEQNLNHDAMYWYRQDPGQGLRLIYYSQIVNDFQKGDIAEGYSVSREKKESFPLTVTSAQKNPTAFYLCASSSTGISTEAFFGQGTRLTVV.

The chain recombines TRBV12-5 with TRBJ2-7; maybe TRBD1 (5 bases). Germline V gene data show CDR1 as LGHNT and CDR2 as FRNRAP. The CDR3 extends over 12 amino acids. V dropped 6 bases and J dropped 3 bases, with 9 bases sitting between them. CDR3 nucleotide sequence: TGTGCTAGTGGCCTAGACAGCTACGAGCAGTACTTC. Translation gives CASGLDSYEQYF.

This chain links TRBV6-1 with TRBJ2-3, with 8 bases that match TRBD2. Unmatched junction bases numbered 0, after V lost 1 base and J lost 3 bases. Germline lookup yields CDR1 MNHNS and CDR2 SASEGT. The CDR3 has 14 amino acids. CDR3 residues: CASSEGGGTDTQYF. The CDR3 region has the DNA TGTGCCAGCAGTGAAGGCGGGGGGACAGATACGCAGTATTTT.

The V and J genes are TRBV28 and TRBJ2-1; tentative D call: TRBD2 (5 bases). This CDR3 has 14 amino acids. Deletions cut 7 bases from V and 9 bases from J, with 19 bases between. Germline values: CDR1 MDHEN, CDR2 SYDVKM. The CDR3 nucleotides are TGTGCCAGCACCACTTTGATATCTAGCTTTGAGCAGTTCTTC. Residues: CASTTLISSFEQFF. Filled out from reference TRBV28 and TRBJ2-1, the complete variable domain reads DVKVTQSSRYLVKRTGEKVFLECVQDMDHENMFWYRQDPGLGLRLIYFSYDVKMKEKGDIPEGYSVSREKKERFSLILESASTNQTSMYLCASTTLISSFEQFFGPGTRLTVL.

The chain is built from TRBV28 and TRBJ1-1, with D tentatively TRBD1 (5 bases). Germline V gene sequence: CDR1 MDHEN, CDR2 SYDVKM. The CDR3 has 14 residues. V lost 3 bases and J 5 bases, leaving 13 bases between the germline ends. The CDR3 region has the DNA TGTGCCAGCAGTTTTCGCAGGGCGGGAACTGAAGCTTTCTTT. Its protein is CASSFRRAGTEAFF.

The chain employs TRBV6-1 and TRBJ1-1, with a possible D match to TRBD1 (5 bases). In germline, CDR1 is MNHNS, CDR2 SASEGT. This CDR3 is 14 amino acids long. The V and J ends lost 6 bases and 5 bases respectively, with 16 bases between them. The CDR3 loop reads CASSGGVVMTEAFF. The CDR3 DNA follows: TGTGCCAGCAGCGGGGGGGTTGTGATGACTGAAGCTTTCTTT.

The genes are TRBV6-1 and TRBJ2-1; D unresolved. V was pared by 3 bases and J by 9 bases, with 6 bases between. The germline V gene encodes CDR1 MNHNS and CDR2 SASEGT. There are 11 residues in the CDR3. CDR3 amino acids: CASSDRLEQFF. Written as DNA, the CDR3 is TGTGCCAGCAGTGACAGGCTTGAGCAGTTCTTC.

V and J are TRBV28 and TRBJ1-4; 9 bases agree with TRBD1. With V trimmed by 7 bases and J by 5 bases, 2 bases remained unmatched. CDR3 length: 13 residues. Germline assignment: CDR1 MDHEN and CDR2 SYDVKM. The CDR3 protein is CASKGTGNEKLFF. The CDR3 region has the DNA TGTGCCAGCAAAGGGACAGGGAATGAAAAACTGTTTTTT.

In regard to this clone: The identical CDR3 is also encoded by other nucleotide sequences in the sample. The genes are TRBV5-6 and TRBJ1-5; no reliable D call. Trimming took off 0 bases at V and 3 bases at J, with 7 bases between the two ends. The CDR3 consists of 14 residues. Germline V gene data show CDR1 as SGHDT and CDR2 as YYEEEE. The CDR3 here is CASSLAGNNQPQHF. The CDR3 DNA sequence: TGTGCCAGCAGCTTGGCGGGGAACAATCAGCCCCAGCATTTT.

This clone occurred once. This chain links TRBV9 with TRBJ2-1; D gene uncertain. V was pared by 0 bases and J by 5 bases, with 9 bases between. The CDR3 extends over 14 amino acids. The V gene's germline CDR1 is SGDLS and CDR2 YYNGEE. CDR3 amino acids: CASSVETGNNEQFF. CDR3 nucleotide sequence: TGTGCCAGCAGCGTAGAGACTGGAAACAATGAGCAGTTCTTC.

This chain joins TRBV27 and TRBJ2-7, with TRBD1 matching 8 bases. After removal of 6 bases from V and 7 bases from J, the junction contained 8 bases not matched to a gene. Germline values: CDR1 MNHEY, CDR2 SMNVEV (reference sequence). The CDR3 covers 13 residues. The CDR3 protein is CASRPGQGGEQYF. For the CDR3, the DNA is TGTGCCAGCAGGCCCGGACAGGGCGGGGAGCAGTACTTC.

The J gene is TRBJ1-1, the V gene TRBV7-8; D unclear. Germline V gene lookup returns CDR1 SGHVS and CDR2 FQNEAQ. The germline V and J ends were trimmed by 1 base and 4 bases, with 10 bases remaining between them. This CDR3 contains 14 residues. CDR3 amino acids: CASSLVSLLTEAFF. The CDR3 DNA sequence: TGTGCCAGCAGCTTAGTTTCCCTCCTCACTGAAGCTTTCTTT.

The rearrangement links TRBV9 to TRBJ2-3, with 16 bases aligning to TRBD2. Germline CDR1 and CDR2: SGDLS and YYNGEE. There are 17 residues in the CDR3. J was trimmed by 4 bases and V by 3 bases; bases with no gene match: 5. CDR3 amino acids: CASSDSGTSGRADTQYF. The CDR3 DNA follows: TGTGCCAGCAGCGACTCCGGGACTAGCGGGAGGGCAGATACGCAGTATTTT.

V is TRBV25-1 and J is TRBJ2-7; D perhaps matches TRBD1 (6 bases). In germline, CDR1 is MGHDK, CDR2 SYGVNS. The CDR3 extends over 13 amino acids. The germline V and J ends were trimmed by 5 bases and 4 bases, with 12 bases remaining between them. CDR3 sequence (DNA): TGTGCCAGCAGTACCGGCCAGGGGTACGAGCAGTACTTC. Translating it yields CASSTGQGYEQYF.

CDR3 nucleotides: TGTGCCACCGAAGAGACCCAGTACTTC. Protein product: CATEETQYF. This chain connects TRBV2 to TRBJ2-5, with unresolved D. The V gene's germline CDR1 is SNHLY and CDR2 FYNNEI. This CDR3 has 9 amino acids. V shed 10 bases and J shed 3 bases, with 3 bases lying between them. Using reference TRBV2 and TRBJ2-5 for the parts outside the CDR3, the full variable domain is EPEVTQTPSHQVTQMGQEVILRCVPISNHLYFYWYRQILGQKVEFLVSFYNNEISEKSEIFDDQFSVERPDGSNFTLKIRSTKLEDSAMYFCATEETQYFGPGTRLLVL.

The table lists this clone with a count of one. The chain employs TRBV7-9 and TRBJ1-1, with 8 bases aligning to TRBD1. The CDR3 length is 15 residues. Trimming at V came to 1 base and at J to 4 bases, leaving 5 bases not matched to a gene. Germline CDR1 and CDR2: SEHNR and FQNEAQ (reference sequence). For the CDR3, the DNA is TGTGCCAGCAGCTTAGGACGGACAGGGCTCACTGAAGCTTTCTTT. Amino acid sequence: CASSLGRTGLTEAFF.

DNA for the CDR3: TGTGCCACCAGCAGACAACCCGGGGGAAGCGGGAGCTCCTACAATGAGCAGTTCTTC. This gives the protein CATSRQPGGSGSSYNEQFF. The chain is built from TRBV15 and TRBJ2-1; 8 nucleotides agree with TRBD2. The V segment lost 2 bases and the J segment 0 bases; nucleotides outside the gene matches: 12. The CDR3 consists of 19 residues. CDR1 and CDR2 (germline): LNHNV, YYDKDF (reference sequence).

The V and J genes are TRBV2 and TRBJ2-3; D unclear. V was shortened by 3 bases and J by 2 bases, with 9 bases between the two germline ends. The CDR3 is 14 amino acids. Germline lookup yields CDR1 SNHLY and CDR2 FYNNEI. DNA for the CDR3: TGTGCCAGCAGTGATACGGGTATCACAGATACGCAGTATTTT. Translated, it gives CASSDTGITDTQYF.

This rearrangement joins TRBV5-1 to TRBJ2-7; a possible D gene is TRBD1 (6 bases). CDR3 length equals 14 residues. The ends were cut back, 9 bases at V and 3 bases at J, with 19 bases in the middle. The germline gives CDR1 SGHRS, CDR2 YFSETQ. The CDR3 DNA reads TGCGCCACCCGACCTGGGGACATAAACTACGAGCAGTACTTC. Amino acids: CATRPGDINYEQYF.

The rearrangement links TRBV6-6 to TRBJ1-2, with 7 bases aligning to TRBD1. Looked up from germline, CDR1 is MNHNY and CDR2 is SVGAGI (reference sequence). After removal of 6 bases from V and 6 bases from J, the junction contained 7 bases not matched to a gene. CDR3 size: 13 residues. CDR3 residues: CASRLDRVHGYTF. Here the CDR3 DNA reads TGTGCCAGCAGGCTTGACAGGGTCCATGGCTACACCTTC.

This sequence joins TRBV27 and TRBJ2-7, with 9 bases fitting TRBD1. The CDR3 runs to 14 residues. After removal of 3 bases from V and 5 bases from J, the junction contained 5 bases not matched to a gene. CDR1 and CDR2 from the germline V gene are MNHEY and SMNVEV (reference sequence). The CDR3: CASSFNRGPNEQYF. The CDR3 nucleotides read TGTGCCAGCAGTTTTAACAGGGGGCCCAACGAGCAGTACTTC.

The chain recombines TRBV29-1 with TRBJ2-1; 7 bases line up with TRBD1. This CDR3 spans 14 amino acids. The germline gives CDR1 SQVTM, CDR2 ANQGSEA. V lost 7 bases to trimming and J lost 7 bases; unmatched junction nucleotides: 13. The CDR3 coding sequence is TGCAGCGGAACAGGGGCCATTACGATAAATGAGCAGTTCTTC. Translation gives CSGTGAITINEQFF.